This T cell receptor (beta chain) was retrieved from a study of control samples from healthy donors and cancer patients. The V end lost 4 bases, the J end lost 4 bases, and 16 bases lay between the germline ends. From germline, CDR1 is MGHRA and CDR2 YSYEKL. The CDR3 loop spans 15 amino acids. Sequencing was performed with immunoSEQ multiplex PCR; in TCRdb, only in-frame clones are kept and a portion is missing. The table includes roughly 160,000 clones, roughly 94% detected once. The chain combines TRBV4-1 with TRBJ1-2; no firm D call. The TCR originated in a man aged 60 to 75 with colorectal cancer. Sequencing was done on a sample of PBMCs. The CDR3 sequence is CASSPPVVRGYGYTF. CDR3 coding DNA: TGCGCCAGCAGCCCTCCGGTGGTGCGTGGCTATGGCTACACCTTC.